This is a list of T cell receptor beta chains from one sample in a study of Graves' ophthalmopathy and Graves' hyperthyroidism. TCRdb used MiXCR to reprocess the multiplex PCR reads, holding one entry per CDR3 protein. This sample has around 670,000 distinct CDR3 sequences, with 35% to 50% found just once. Sequencing used peripheral blood. These receptors came from an adult man with Graves' ophthalmopathy. Both conserved end residues are trimmed from each CDR3. The order of the fields is CDR3 protein, J gene, V gene.

CDR3aa: ASSHAGTGASEQY; j_gene: TRBJ2-7; v_gene: TRBV9
CDR3aa: ASSSRTVVSTEAF; j_gene: TRBJ1-1; v_gene: TRBV6-4
CDR3aa: ATGRQGQSNGYT; j_gene: TRBJ1-2; v_gene: TRBV15
CDR3aa: ASSSVAPTRNYEQY; j_gene: TRBJ2-7; v_gene: TRBV19
CDR3aa: AGGVTRYQETQY; j_gene: TRBJ2-5; v_gene: TRBV15
CDR3aa: ASSYLGPGELF; j_gene: TRBJ2-2; v_gene: TRBV25-1
CDR3aa: AISESGGYYEQY; j_gene: TRBJ2-7; v_gene: TRBV10-3
CDR3aa: SAREGPGGNQPQH; j_gene: TRBJ1-5; v_gene: TRBV20-1
CDR3aa: ASSMRQSTNEKLF; j_gene: TRBJ1-4; v_gene: TRBV12-3/TRBV12-4
CDR3aa: ASSERGTGFYEQY; j_gene: TRBJ2-7; v_gene: TRBV2
CDR3aa: ASSPLDRIYEQY; j_gene: TRBJ2-7; v_gene: TRBV7-9
CDR3aa: ASSLGQMSTAF; j_gene: TRBJ1-1; v_gene: TRBV5-6
CDR3aa: AISEGGGDTEAF; j_gene: TRBJ1-1; v_gene: TRBV10-3
CDR3aa: ASSYDPGFSTEAF; j_gene: TRBJ1-1; v_gene: TRBV25-1
CDR3aa: ASSTSGGASNEKLF; j_gene: TRBJ1-4; v_gene: TRBV7-9
CDR3aa: ASRTGGNYGYT; j_gene: TRBJ1-2; v_gene: TRBV25-1
CDR3aa: ASSVGGLGNTIY; j_gene: TRBJ1-3; v_gene: TRBV9
CDR3aa: ASSINNHGGELF; j_gene: TRBJ2-2; v_gene: TRBV19
CDR3aa: ASSESSGRFEAF; j_gene: TRBJ1-1; v_gene: TRBV2
CDR3aa: AIGGGMNEKLF; j_gene: TRBJ1-4; v_gene: TRBV10-3
CDR3aa: ASSARGAPSLNSPLH; j_gene: TRBJ1-6; v_gene: TRBV9
CDR3aa: ATGVGGIQETQH; j_gene: TRBJ1-5; v_gene: TRBV24-1
CDR3aa: ASSHRGAETQY; j_gene: TRBJ2-5; v_gene: TRBV12-3/TRBV12-4
CDR3aa: ATSDPGTNNRETQY; j_gene: TRBJ2-5; v_gene: TRBV24-1
CDR3aa: ASSFLGRELF; j_gene: TRBJ2-2; v_gene: TRBV27
CDR3aa: SLLLDRNSPLH; j_gene: TRBJ1-6; v_gene: TRBV29-1
CDR3aa: SARTGGDTGELF; j_gene: TRBJ2-2; v_gene: TRBV20-1
CDR3aa: ATSDRDRGRGTQY; j_gene: TRBJ2-5; v_gene: TRBV24-1
CDR3aa: AISDGGAEQY; j_gene: TRBJ2-7; v_gene: TRBV10-3
CDR3aa: SLEPDSPLH; j_gene: TRBJ1-6; v_gene: TRBV29-1
CDR3aa: ASSFEGGGGYT; j_gene: TRBJ1-2; v_gene: TRBV12-3/TRBV12-4
CDR3aa: SVEGGTGIQETQY; j_gene: TRBJ2-5; v_gene: TRBV29-1
CDR3aa: SATTHEQY; j_gene: TRBJ2-7; v_gene: TRBV20-1
CDR3aa: ASSFRGNTGELF; j_gene: TRBJ2-2; v_gene: TRBV7-9
CDR3aa: ASSWWSNEKLF; j_gene: TRBJ1-4; v_gene: TRBV7-9
CDR3aa: ASRRENRGQQPQH; j_gene: TRBJ1-5; v_gene: TRBV2
CDR3aa: ASSWRTGRTNTGELF; j_gene: TRBJ2-2; v_gene: TRBV7-9
CDR3aa: ASSQDDRDSPYEQY; j_gene: TRBJ2-7; v_gene: TRBV14
CDR3aa: ASTDVMGHPYEQY; j_gene: TRBJ2-7; v_gene: TRBV7-9
CDR3aa: ASSLTGGGSGANVLT; j_gene: TRBJ2-6; v_gene: TRBV7-3
CDR3aa: ASSSRDLRSGNTIY; j_gene: TRBJ1-3; v_gene: TRBV25-1
CDR3aa: ASSRGNRGSGYT; j_gene: TRBJ1-2; v_gene: TRBV12-3/TRBV12-4
CDR3aa: ASIPGGRNGYT; j_gene: TRBJ1-2; v_gene: TRBV2
CDR3aa: ASRRDGTLNTEAF; j_gene: TRBJ1-1; v_gene: TRBV2
CDR3aa: ATSRDRGVMNEQY; j_gene: TRBJ2-7; v_gene: TRBV15
CDR3aa: ASNLGGPSTGELF; j_gene: TRBJ2-2; v_gene: TRBV2
CDR3aa: ASSTGAYGYT; j_gene: TRBJ1-2; v_gene: TRBV2
CDR3aa: ATSTRGVGVPQY; j_gene: TRBJ2-5; v_gene: TRBV15
CDR3aa: ASSYPGQGAEKLF; j_gene: TRBJ1-4; v_gene: TRBV10-3